This is a list of T cell receptor beta chains from one sample in a study of blood T cells in healthy people across ages. TCRdb redid the calling of the 5' RACE reads with MiXCR, one entry per CDR3 protein. Altogether about 1.8 million distinct CDR3 sequences are present, 40% to 55% being singletons, with the ten largest covering over 2%. The sequenced material came from blood. These receptor sequences come from a middle-aged woman in good health. CDR3s include the opening cysteine and the closing phenylalanine or tryptophan. D genes are given only for firm matches. Only some rows state a clone size, as once, few, many or a class for expanded clones.

DNA: TGTGCCAGCAGCTACATACCGAAGGGGACAGATACGCAGTATTTT
CDR3: CASSYIPKGTDTQYF
V: TRBV7-3
D: NA
J: TRBJ2-3
length: 15
size: NA

DNA: TGCAGTGCTAGGGCGGTCAGCTCCTATAATTCACCCCTCCACTTT
CDR3: CSARAVSSYNSPLHF
V: TRBV20-1
D: NA
J: TRBJ1-6
length: 15
size: few

DNA: TGTGCCACCAGTGCGAGGGGGCAAGTGAGCGAGCAGTACTTC
CDR3: CATSARGQVSEQYF
V: TRBV24-1
D: TRBD1
J: TRBJ2-7
length: 14
size: NA

DNA: TGTGCCAGCATTCGGGGGGGCAACGTCGGGGAGCTGTTTTTT
CDR3: CASIRGGNVGELFF
V: TRBV28
D: TRBD2
J: TRBJ2-2
length: 14
size: NA

DNA: TGTGCCAGCAGTTCTCGACTACCAGCCTACGAGCAGTACTTC
CDR3: CASSSRLPAYEQYF
V: TRBV27
D: NA
J: TRBJ2-7
length: 14
size: few

DNA: TGCAGTGCTAGAAGTAGCGGGACAGATACGCAGTATTTT
CDR3: CSARSSGTDTQYF
V: TRBV20-1
D: TRBD2
J: TRBJ2-3
length: 13
size: NA

DNA: TGTGCCAGCAGCCCCGGACTAGCGGGGGGTCCCTACAATGAGCAGTTCTTC
CDR3: CASSPGLAGGPYNEQFF
V: TRBV9
D: TRBD2
J: TRBJ2-1
length: 17
size: few

DNA: TGCAGCGTGATGGGACAGGGGGCTGTCGAGCAGTACTTC
CDR3: CSVMGQGAVEQYF
V: TRBV29-1
D: TRBD1
J: TRBJ2-7
length: 13
size: few

DNA: TGTGCCATCAGTGAATATGACGAAGAGACCCAGTACTTC
CDR3: CAISEYDEETQYF
V: TRBV10-3
D: NA
J: TRBJ2-5
length: 13
size: NA

DNA: TGTGCCAGCAGTTCGGGACAGGGGCCCAACGAGCAGTACTTC
CDR3: CASSSGQGPNEQYF
V: TRBV27
D: TRBD1
J: TRBJ2-7
length: 14
size: NA

DNA: TGCAGTGCGATTGGGACTAGCCGGAGCACAGATACGCAGTATTTT
CDR3: CSAIGTSRSTDTQYF
V: TRBV20-1
D: TRBD2
J: TRBJ2-3
length: 15
size: few

DNA: TGTGCCAGCAGCTTAGCGACTATCTCCTACGAGCAGTACTTC
CDR3: CASSLATISYEQYF
V: TRBV7-2
D: NA
J: TRBJ2-7
length: 14
size: few

DNA: TGTGCCAGCAGTCATCCAGGTCAGCCCCAGCATTTT
CDR3: CASSHPGQPQHF
V: TRBV28
D: NA
J: TRBJ1-5
length: 12
size: NA

DNA: TGCGCCAGCAGCCAAGATCTCCGGGGCTCTCCCTACGAGCAGTACTTC
CDR3: CASSQDLRGSPYEQYF
V: TRBV4-3
D: NA
J: TRBJ2-7
length: 16
size: NA

DNA: TGTGCCAGCAGAGAGGGGACTTCCTACAATGAGCAGTACTTC
CDR3: CASREGTSYNEQYF
V: TRBV9
D: NA
J: TRBJ2-7
length: 14
size: NA

DNA: TGTGCCAGCAGCGTCAGTCCGGTGTATGGCTACACCTTC
CDR3: CASSVSPVYGYTF
V: TRBV9
D: NA
J: TRBJ1-2
length: 13
size: few

DNA: TGTGCCAGCAGCTCCTACAGGGGAGCCGGGGAGCTGTTTTTT
CDR3: CASSSYRGAGELFF
V: TRBV13
D: TRBD1
J: TRBJ2-2
length: 14
size: once

DNA: TGCAGTGCTAGGGTACAGGGAGGGTGGTTTACTGAAGCTTTCTTT
CDR3: CSARVQGGWFTEAFF
V: TRBV20-1
D: NA
J: TRBJ1-1
length: 15
size: NA

DNA: TGTGCCAGCAGCGAACAGTTGGGTCGAGTTTCCGAGACCCAGTACTTC
CDR3: CASSEQLGRVSETQYF
V: TRBV7-9
D: NA
J: TRBJ2-5
length: 16
size: NA

DNA: TGCAGTGCTACGGGGGGGGACACAGATACGCAGTATTTT
CDR3: CSATGGDTDTQYF
V: TRBV20-1
D: TRBD2
J: TRBJ2-3
length: 13
size: NA

DNA: TGTGCCAGCAGTCGCGACAGGGGGATTCTTAACATTCAGTACTTC
CDR3: CASSRDRGILNIQYF
V: TRBV12-3/TRBV12-4
D: TRBD1
J: TRBJ2-4
length: 15
size: NA

DNA: TGTGCCAGCAGTTACTCGGAGGGGATACCCGCAGATACGCAGTATTTT
CDR3: CASSYSEGIPADTQYF
V: TRBV6-5
D: NA
J: TRBJ2-3
length: 16
size: NA

DNA: TGTGCCAGCACTATCGCTGCGAATAGGGTGAATGAAGCTTTCTTT
CDR3: CASTIAANRVNEAFF
V: TRBV7-2
D: NA
J: TRBJ1-1
length: 15
size: NA

DNA: TGTGCCAGCAGCTACGAGGGAAAGACAGATACGCAGTATTTT
CDR3: CASSYEGKTDTQYF
V: TRBV13
D: NA
J: TRBJ2-3
length: 14
size: NA

DNA: TGTGCCAGCAGTTTAAACAGCCTTTCTCAGCCCCAGCATTTT
CDR3: CASSLNSLSQPQHF
V: TRBV28
D: NA
J: TRBJ1-5
length: 14
size: NA

DNA: TGTGCCAGCCACGAGGCAGGGAATGCAGATACGCAGTATTTT
CDR3: CASHEAGNADTQYF
V: TRBV28
D: NA
J: TRBJ2-3
length: 14
size: few

DNA: TGTGCCAGCAGTTACTTCCCTCGGGGGGGCGCCTCCTACGAGCAGTACTTC
CDR3: CASSYFPRGGASYEQYF
V: TRBV6-2/TRBV6-3
D: TRBD2
J: TRBJ2-7
length: 17
size: few

DNA: TGTGCCAGCAGTGACAGGGCCTGGGGAGAGACCCAGTACTTC
CDR3: CASSDRAWGETQYF
V: TRBV6-1
D: NA
J: TRBJ2-5
length: 14
size: NA

DNA: TGTGCCAGCAGCTTACGGGACAGGGGGGCTAGCACAGATACGCAGTATTTT
CDR3: CASSLRDRGASTDTQYF
V: TRBV11-2
D: TRBD1
J: TRBJ2-3
length: 17
size: NA

DNA: TGCAGTGCTAGAGGGACTAGCGGGGGGGCCTCAGAGACCCAGTACTTC
CDR3: CSARGTSGGASETQYF
V: TRBV20-1
D: TRBD2
J: TRBJ2-5
length: 16
size: NA

DNA: TGTGCCGCGCGACTTGTTTCCTACAATGAGCAGTTCTTC
CDR3: CAARLVSYNEQFF
V: TRBV6-1
D: NA
J: TRBJ2-1
length: 13
size: NA

DNA: TGTGCCAGCAGTGAATATGGGACAGGGTCGGCAGATACGCAGTATTTT
CDR3: CASSEYGTGSADTQYF
V: TRBV25-1
D: TRBD1
J: TRBJ2-3
length: 16
size: few

DNA: TGCAGCGTTGAAGGTGGGGGCAGGGAGCAGTTCTTC
CDR3: CSVEGGGREQFF
V: TRBV29-1
D: NA
J: TRBJ2-1
length: 12
size: NA

DNA: TGTGCCAGCAGCAAAGAGACAGGGGGGGAACCGGGGTTCTTC
CDR3: CASSKETGGEPGFF
V: TRBV21-1
D: NA
J: TRBJ2-1
length: 14
size: NA

DNA: TGCGCCAGCAGCCAAAACCCTCTCATCCAAGAGACCCAGTACTTC
CDR3: CASSQNPLIQETQYF
V: TRBV4-1
D: NA
J: TRBJ2-5
length: 15
size: NA

DNA: TGTGCCAGCAGTGAATGGTACTTGGCAGGGGCACGTTACAATGAGCAGTTCTTC
CDR3: CASSEWYLAGARYNEQFF
V: TRBV6-1
D: NA
J: TRBJ2-1
length: 18
size: few

DNA: TGTGCCAGCAGCTTAGGGTCCTACCCCACAGATACGCAGTATTTT
CDR3: CASSLGSYPTDTQYF
V: TRBV11-2
D: NA
J: TRBJ2-3
length: 15
size: few

DNA: TGTGCCAGCAGCCAAGACCCGGGACAGAAAAATCAGCCCCAGCATTTT
CDR3: CASSQDPGQKNQPQHF
V: TRBV3-1
D: TRBD1
J: TRBJ1-5
length: 16
size: NA

DNA: TGTGCCAGCAGTACCCAATACGTCGAACCTTCTATGGAGAACTACAATGAGCAGTTCTTC
CDR3: CASSTQYVEPSMENYNEQFF
V: TRBV6-1
D: NA
J: TRBJ2-1
length: 20
size: NA

DNA: TGTGCCAGCAGTTACGCTAGTAGTTCCTACGAGCAGTACTTC
CDR3: CASSYASSSYEQYF
V: TRBV6-5
D: NA
J: TRBJ2-7
length: 14
size: NA

DNA: TGTGCCAGCAGCCGGTTCTCCTACGAGCAGTACTTC
CDR3: CASSRFSYEQYF
V: TRBV12-3/TRBV12-4
D: NA
J: TRBJ2-7
length: 12
size: many

DNA: TGTGCCAGCATCCTCGGTTTCGGGGACAATGAGCAGTTCTTC
CDR3: CASILGFGDNEQFF
V: TRBV5-6
D: NA
J: TRBJ2-1
length: 14
size: NA

DNA: TGTGCCAGCAGTTTAGGACTTAAAAAGTCACCCCTCCACTTT
CDR3: CASSLGLKKSPLHF
V: TRBV6-5
D: NA
J: TRBJ1-6
length: 14
size: NA

DNA: TGTGCCAGCAGCTCCCAAAGCCATGAGAGAAATCGATCAGATACGCAGTATTTT
CDR3: CASSSQSHERNRSDTQYF
V: TRBV7-2
D: NA
J: TRBJ2-3
length: 18
size: few

DNA: TGTGCCAGCAGTGAATCCGTGGGCTACACCTTC
CDR3: CASSESVGYTF
V: TRBV2
D: NA
J: TRBJ1-2
length: 11
size: NA

DNA: TGTGCCAGCAGGCCCCCAGCGGGGGGAAGAAATACGCAGTATTTT
CDR3: CASRPPAGGRNTQYF
V: TRBV2
D: TRBD2
J: TRBJ2-3
length: 15
size: NA

DNA: TGTGCCAGCAGCTTAGTTAAGAACTACGAGCAGTACTTC
CDR3: CASSLVKNYEQYF
V: TRBV7-2
D: NA
J: TRBJ2-7
length: 13
size: few

DNA: TGTGCCAGTCGACTGACTTGGGGCTACACCTTC
CDR3: CASRLTWGYTF
V: TRBV9
D: NA
J: TRBJ1-2
length: 11
size: NA

DNA: TGTGCCAGCACCTACCGGACGGATTTCACAGATACGCAGTATTTT
CDR3: CASTYRTDFTDTQYF
V: TRBV7-8
D: NA
J: TRBJ2-3
length: 15
size: NA

DNA: TGCAGTGCTGGACTAGCGGGGAAAGGCGAGCAGTACTTC
CDR3: CSAGLAGKGEQYF
V: TRBV20-1
D: TRBD2
J: TRBJ2-7
length: 13
size: NA

DNA: TGTGCCAGCAGCTTAGTCGGCGGGGGGCCTTTAGCCAAAAACATTCAGTACTTC
CDR3: CASSLVGGGPLAKNIQYF
V: TRBV7-2
D: TRBD2
J: TRBJ2-4
length: 18
size: NA

DNA: TGCAGCGTTTATCCCTCAGGGGTGAACACTGAAGCTTTCTTT
CDR3: CSVYPSGVNTEAFF
V: TRBV29-1
D: NA
J: TRBJ1-1
length: 14
size: NA

DNA: TGTGCCAGCCTCAACCCTAACTATGGCTACACCTTC
CDR3: CASLNPNYGYTF
V: TRBV9
D: NA
J: TRBJ1-2
length: 12
size: NA

DNA: TGTGCCAGCAGTTGGCCCGGACAGCTTTCCACAGATACGCAGTATTTT
CDR3: CASSWPGQLSTDTQYF
V: TRBV6-6
D: NA
J: TRBJ2-3
length: 16
size: NA

DNA: TGTGCCAGCAGCTCCCAAGGGACAGGGTATGAAAAACTGTTTTTT
CDR3: CASSSQGTGYEKLFF
V: TRBV7-2
D: TRBD1
J: TRBJ1-4
length: 15
size: NA

DNA: TGTGCCAGCAGTTTTCAGGGTTCCTACAATGAGCAGTACTTC
CDR3: CASSFQGSYNEQYF
V: TRBV12-3/TRBV12-4
D: NA
J: TRBJ2-5
length: 14
size: NA

DNA: TGTGCCAGCAGGAAACTAGATAGCAATCAGCCCCAGCATTTT
CDR3: CASRKLDSNQPQHF
V: TRBV13
D: NA
J: TRBJ1-5
length: 14
size: once